One sample yielded the 2 T cell receptor beta chains listed below, sequenced in a study of OX40 agonist ivuxolimab in advanced cancers. Clones were read by immunoSEQ multiplex PCR, and TCRdb kept only the in-frame ones, dropping some. In the table there are about 110,000 clones, around nine tenths of which are singletons. The material was CD4+ or CD8+ T cells sorted from blood, obtained in a trial of the OX40 agonist ivuxolimab. These receptor sequences come from an adult with an advanced solid tumor such as melanoma, head and neck, liver or kidney cancer.

The chain employs TRBV7-2 and TRBJ2-1; 7 bases fit TRBD1. The CDR3 is 16 residues long. Germline CDR1 is SGHTA and CDR2 is FQGNSA. V trimming: 5 bases; J trimming: 1 base; junction bases outside the gene matches: 8. In DNA, the CDR3 is TGTGCCAGCAGCAAGTCGCGACAGGGTTCCTACAATGAGCAGTTCTTC. It is translated as CASSKSRQGSYNEQFF.

V usage is TRBV19 and J usage is TRBJ1-1; no definite D call. Trimming removed 8 bases at V and 0 bases at J, with 16 bases between. Germline lookup yields CDR1 LNHDA and CDR2 SQIVND (reference sequence). CDR3 length: 15 amino acids. The chain's CDR3 is CASGSGRNMNTEAFF. Written as DNA, the CDR3 is TGTGCCAGTGGAAGCGGACGTAACATGAACACTGAAGCTTTCTTT.